Following are 7 T cell receptor beta chains from one sample sequenced in a study of control samples from healthy donors and cancer patients. Repertoires were generated with immunoSEQ multiplex PCR, while TCRdb's copy carries only in-frame clones and drops some. Found here are 120,000 or so clones, 80% to 90% of them singletons; the top ten hold about 8.7%. The sequenced material came from blood. These receptors were collected from a man between 35 and 55 years old in good health.

For the CDR3, the DNA is TGTGCCAGCAGCTCCCTTACCGGGACAGGGGGCGCAGATACGCAGTATTTT. Protein product: CASSSLTGTGGADTQYF. The chain links TRBV7-9 to TRBJ2-3; 12 nucleotides agree with TRBD1. Germline CDR1 and CDR2: SEHNR and FQNEAQ (reference sequence). V was clipped by 4 bases and J by 4 bases; unmatched bases: 9. The CDR3 spans 17 residues.

The chain carries TRBV25-1 and TRBJ2-2; D uncertain. V lost 6 bases and J 0 bases, leaving 11 bases between the germline ends. Germline V CDR1 and CDR2: MGHDK, SYGVNS. The CDR3 covers 15 residues. CDR3 amino acids: CASSPQRTNTGELFF. CDR3 coding DNA: TGTGCCAGCAGCCCGCAGAGAACGAACACCGGGGAGCTGTTTTTT.

The V and J genes are TRBV4-1 and TRBJ2-3; 9 bases are shared with TRBD2. The CDR3 has 14 amino acids. Germline V lookup: CDR1 MGHRA, CDR2 YSYEKL. V dropped 4 bases and J dropped 11; count of bases not matched to a gene: 10. In nucleotides, the CDR3 is TGCGCCAGCAGCCGAGCAGTACTAGCGGGTAGGCAGTATTTT. Protein: CASSRAVLAGRQYF.

The genes are TRBV4-1 and TRBJ1-1; D is undetermined. V shed 1 base and J shed 6 bases, with 9 bases lying between them. There are 13 residues in the CDR3. The germline CDR1 and CDR2 sequences are MGHRA and YSYEKL. This CDR3 is CASSQAIVAEAFF. CDR3 nucleotide sequence: TGCGCCAGCAGCCAAGCCATTGTGGCTGAAGCTTTCTTT.

The chain recombines TRBV4-3 with TRBJ2-7; a weak D match, TRBD2 (6 bases). Deletions cut 1 base from V and 3 bases from J, with 13 bases between. The CDR3 covers 15 residues. Germline CDR1 is LGHNA and CDR2 is YSLEER. In DNA form, the CDR3 reads TGCGCCAGCAGCCAAGGTGGGGACTGGAACTACGAGCAGTACTTC. Protein sequence: CASSQGGDWNYEQYF.

The chain employs TRBV5-1 and TRBJ2-5; D not resolved. The CDR3 is 14 amino acids. Trimming stripped 1 base from V and 2 bases from J, with 9 bases between. From germline, CDR1 is SGHRS and CDR2 YFSETQ. In nucleotides, the CDR3 is TGCGCCAGCAGCTTGCGGCCAGGACAAGAGACCCAGTACTTC. This encodes CASSLRPGQETQYF.

A word on this clone: The identical CDR3 is also encoded by other nucleotide sequences in the sample. The V and J genes are TRBV2 and TRBJ2-5; either TRBD1 or TRBD2 may fit D (6 bases each). The V end lost 5 bases, the J end lost 5 bases, and 12 bases lay between the germline ends. Germline assignment: CDR1 SNHLY and CDR2 FYNNEI. The CDR3 length is 13 residues. The CDR3 region has the DNA TGTGCCAGCAGTCACTTAGGGGGGGAGACCCAGTACTTC. Amino acid sequence: CASSHLGGETQYF.